The next 21 T cell receptor beta chains were all read from a single sample in a study of T cells in Graves' hyperthyroidism and ophthalmopathy. Amplified TCR beta CDR3 regions came from RNA transcripts. The HTBI primer set drove a first-round RT-PCR of the TCR CDR3. TCRdb ran MiXCR on the multiplex PCR reads and lists one entry per CDR3 protein. Among a few hundred thousand distinct CDR3 sequences, 15% to 18% were seen once, and the ten largest hold around a quarter. What was sequenced was blood. These receptors all stem from a woman in her late teens or twenties with Graves' hyperthyroidism that later progressed to Graves' ophthalmopathy.

This clonotype occurred many times. This chain uses TRBV7-9 with TRBJ2-1, with D perhaps matching TRBD1 (5 bases). The CDR3 is 11 residues long. The ends were cut back, 9 bases at V and 7 bases at J, with 10 bases in the middle. Per germline, CDR1 SEHNR and CDR2 FQNEAQ (reference sequence). The CDR3 sequence: CARDTGNEQFF. The CDR3 DNA reads as TGTGCCAGGGACACCGGGAATGAGCAGTTCTTC.

This clonotype was found many times. The CDR3 DNA reads as TGTGCCACCTCTCTAGCCACTTACAATGAGCAGTTCTTC. Translation: CATSLATYNEQFF. The chain is built from TRBV28 and TRBJ2-1, with a possible D match to TRBD2 (5 bases). The CDR3 sequence is 13 residues long. Trimming removed 10 bases at V and 4 bases at J, with 14 bases between. Germline V gene sequence: CDR1 MDHEN, CDR2 SYDVKM.

The table lists this clonotype with many counts. The J gene is TRBJ2-1, the V gene TRBV2; the match to TRBD2 covers 8 bases. This CDR3 is 13 amino acids long. Germline assignment: CDR1 SNHLY and CDR2 FYNNEI. V shed 2 bases and J 7 bases; nucleotides not matched to a gene: 1. CDR3 amino acids: CASSERGGNEQFF. For the CDR3, the DNA is TGTGCCAGCAGTGAACGGGGGGGGAATGAGCAGTTCTTC.

The gene calls are TRBV27 and TRBJ2-7; 11 bases are a match to TRBD2. CDR3 length: 15 amino acids. Germline V CDR1 and CDR2: MNHEY, SMNVEV (reference sequence). With 5 bases clipped from V and 0 bases from J, the junction kept 3 bases outside the gene matches. The DNA for the CDR3 is TGTGCCAGCAGTACGACTAGCGGGAACTCCTACGAGCAGTACTTC. Translation: CASSTTSGNSYEQYF.

Ten or more counts support this clonotype. The rearrangement uses TRBV11-2 and TRBJ2-3; TRBD2 agrees at 8 bases. The CDR3 covers 16 residues. Germline loops: CDR1 SGHAT, CDR2 FQNNGV. The V and J ends lost 5 bases and 6 bases, in that order; junction bases with no gene match: 13. CDR3 sequence (DNA): TGTGCCAGCAGCCGAAGTGGGAGCGGGAGTGTTGATACGCAGTATTTT. This translates into CASSRSGSGSVDTQYF.

This clonotype was seen ten or more times. The chain joins TRBV27 to TRBJ2-7; TRBD1 aligns across 7 bases. Trimming cost V 3 bases and J 4 bases; bases outside gene matches: 6. In germline, CDR1 is MNHEY, CDR2 SMNVEV (reference sequence). This CDR3 comprises 14 residues. The CDR3 DNA sequence: TGTGCCAGCAGTTTTGAAGGGGGCGGTTACGAGCAGTACTTC. Translating it yields CASSFEGGGYEQYF.

In regard to this clonotype: Sequence at one end of the junction differs from germline and may be a read error. The chain joins TRBV11-2 to TRBJ2-7, with TRBD1 as a possible D gene (6 bases). The CDR3 has 13 residues. Germline lookup yields CDR1 SGHAT and CDR2 FQNNGV. CDR3 bases: TGCGCCAGCATCTTCCAGGGGTCCTACGAGCAGTACTTC. Translating gives CASIFQGSYEQYF.

CDR3 residues: CASSLVRDPGETQYF. In DNA form, the CDR3 reads TGCGCCAGCAGCTTGGTCCGGGACCCCGGGGAGACCCAGTACTTC. V usage is TRBV5-1 and J usage is TRBJ2-5; D assignment may be TRBD1 or TRBD2 (5 bases each). V lost 0 bases to trimming and J lost 5 bases, with 14 bases between them. The CDR3 spans 15 residues. Germline V gene sequence: CDR1 SGHRS, CDR2 YFSETQ.

This chain links TRBV7-2 with TRBJ2-3; unclear D gene. The V and J ends lost 2 bases and 0 bases respectively, with 6 bases between them. The CDR3 is made up of 14 amino acids. CDR1 SGHTA and CDR2 FQGNSA come from the germline V gene. CDR3 in DNA: TGTGCCAGCAGCTTATATATAAGCACAGATACGCAGTATTTT. Translating it yields CASSLYISTDTQYF.

The gene calls are TRBV28 and TRBJ2-7, with D uncertain. The CDR3 runs to 15 residues. The germline gives CDR1 MDHEN, CDR2 SYDVKM. V was cut by 7 bases and J by 3 bases, with 19 bases left in between. CDR3 in DNA: TGTGCCAGCACCGCCGGCGGTGAGAGCTACTACGAGCAGTACTTC. This codes for CASTAGGESYYEQYF.

This clonotype was found a few times. V gene TRBV27 combines with J gene TRBJ2-3, with TRBD2 identical over 8 bases. CDR1 is MNHEY, CDR2 SMNVEV, per germline (reference sequence). The CDR3 is made up of 15 amino acids. The V gene end was trimmed by 6 bases and the J gene end by 6 bases; junction bases not matched to a gene: 11. The CDR3 coding sequence is TGTGCCAGCAGGCCCCTTCGGGGGGGGAGGGATACGCAGTATTTT. This translates into CASRPLRGGRDTQYF.

With respect to this clonotype: A read error may account for a junction end that differs from germline. The chain has TRBV28 and TRBJ2-6, with TRBD1 identical over 12 bases. The CDR3 runs 17 residues. Germline V CDR1 and CDR2: MDHEN, SYDVKM. CDR3 sequence: CASKPGQGASGADVLTF. CDR3 bases: TGTGCCAGCAAGCCGGGACAGGGGGCTTCTGGGGCCGACGTCCTGACTTTC.

This clonotype was seen repeatedly, ten times or more. V gene TRBV7-9 combines with J gene TRBJ2-1; D ambiguous. CDR1 is SEHNR, CDR2 FQNEAQ, per germline (reference sequence). With 0 bases removed from V and 0 bases from J, the gap between germline ends came to 6 bases. The CDR3 has 15 residues. The CDR3 sequence is CASSLAGHSYNEQFF. For the CDR3, the DNA is TGTGCCAGCAGCTTAGCGGGCCACTCCTACAATGAGCAGTTCTTC.

This clonotype was seen ten or more times. V gene TRBV7-3 combines with J gene TRBJ2-1; 8 nucleotides align to TRBD2. This CDR3 has 13 residues. Germline V lookup: CDR1 SGHTA, CDR2 FQGTGA. Trimming removed 6 bases from V and 6 bases from J; junction bases left unmatched: 4. CDR3 DNA: TGTGCCAGCAGGCCGGGAGGGAGCAATGAGCAGTTCTTC. Its protein product is CASRPGGSNEQFF.

This clonotype was observed a few times. J is TRBJ2-2 and V is TRBV7-9, with D unclear. The CDR3 totals 14 residues. In germline, CDR1 is SEHNR, CDR2 FQNEAQ (reference sequence). Trimming stripped 1 base from V and 7 bases from J, with 10 bases between. CDR3 bases: TGTGCCAGCAGCTTAGAATACGCCTACGGGGAGCTGTTTTTT. Amino acid sequence: CASSLEYAYGELFF. Combining the CDR3 with reference TRBV7-9 and TRBJ2-2 gives the whole variable domain DTGVSQNPRHKITKRGQNVTFRCDPISEHNRLYWYRQTLGQGPEFLTYFQNEAQLEKSRLLSDRFSAERPKGSFSTLEIQRTEQGDSAMYLCASSLEYAYGELFFGEGSRLTVL.

In this sample, this clonotype turned up many times. The genes are TRBV4-3 and TRBJ2-3, with 7 bases matching TRBD2. Looked up from germline, CDR1 is LGHNA and CDR2 is YSLEER. The CDR3 has 15 amino acids. V was pared by 3 bases and J by 0 bases, with 3 bases of the junction left unmatched. The DNA of the CDR3 is TGCGCCAGCAGCCACACAGCGGGGAGCACAGATACGCAGTATTTT. As protein: CASSHTAGSTDTQYF.

The DNA of the CDR3 is TGTGCCTGGAGTGTAACCGGAGAGACCCAGTACTTC. Encoded protein: CAWSVTGETQYF. The rearrangement joins TRBV30 to TRBJ2-5; D not certain. In germline, CDR1 is GTSNPN, CDR2 SVGIG (reference sequence). The CDR3 is 12 residues long. Trimming stripped 0 bases from V and 4 bases from J, with 6 bases between.

This clonotype was counted a few times. Sequence at one end of the junction differs from germline and may be a read error. This chain connects TRBV28 to TRBJ1-4, with D possibly matching TRBD1 (6 bases). The CDR3 has 13 amino acids. CDR1 is MDHEN and CDR2 is SYDVKM in the germline V gene. CDR3: CASKGQINKKLFF. CDR3 nucleotides: TGTGCCAGTAAAGGACAGATTAATAAAAAACTGTTTTTT.

This clonotype has just a few counts. V usage is TRBV5-1 and J usage is TRBJ2-7, with 10 bases fitting TRBD2. Germline V gene lookup returns CDR1 SGHRS and CDR2 YFSETQ. V shed 0 bases and J 7 bases; nucleotides not matched to a gene: 10. The CDR3 contains 16 residues. The CDR3 spells CASSLVGLAGAGEQYF. The CDR3 DNA reads TGCGCCAGCAGCTTGGTAGGTCTAGCGGGGGCAGGGGAGCAGTACTTC.

There are many counts of this clonotype. The rearrangement joins TRBV13 to TRBJ2-7; the match to TRBD2 covers 10 bases. CDR1 is PRHDT and CDR2 is FYEKMQ in the germline V gene (reference sequence). The trim removed 5 bases at V and 0 bases at J, leaving 7 bases unmatched. This CDR3 spans 16 amino acids. The CDR3 bases are TGTGCCAGCAGCATATATAGCGGGGGGAGCTCCTACGAGCAGTACTTC. Translation gives CASSIYSGGSSYEQYF.

The chain is built from TRBV6-1 and TRBJ1-5, with unresolved D. CDR3 length: 11 residues. The ends were cut back, 4 bases at V and 9 bases at J, with 7 bases in the middle. Germline CDR1 is MNHNS and CDR2 is SASEGT. For the CDR3, the DNA is TGTGCCAGCAGTGGCCTGGGGCCCCAGCATTTT. Protein product: CASSGLGPQHF.